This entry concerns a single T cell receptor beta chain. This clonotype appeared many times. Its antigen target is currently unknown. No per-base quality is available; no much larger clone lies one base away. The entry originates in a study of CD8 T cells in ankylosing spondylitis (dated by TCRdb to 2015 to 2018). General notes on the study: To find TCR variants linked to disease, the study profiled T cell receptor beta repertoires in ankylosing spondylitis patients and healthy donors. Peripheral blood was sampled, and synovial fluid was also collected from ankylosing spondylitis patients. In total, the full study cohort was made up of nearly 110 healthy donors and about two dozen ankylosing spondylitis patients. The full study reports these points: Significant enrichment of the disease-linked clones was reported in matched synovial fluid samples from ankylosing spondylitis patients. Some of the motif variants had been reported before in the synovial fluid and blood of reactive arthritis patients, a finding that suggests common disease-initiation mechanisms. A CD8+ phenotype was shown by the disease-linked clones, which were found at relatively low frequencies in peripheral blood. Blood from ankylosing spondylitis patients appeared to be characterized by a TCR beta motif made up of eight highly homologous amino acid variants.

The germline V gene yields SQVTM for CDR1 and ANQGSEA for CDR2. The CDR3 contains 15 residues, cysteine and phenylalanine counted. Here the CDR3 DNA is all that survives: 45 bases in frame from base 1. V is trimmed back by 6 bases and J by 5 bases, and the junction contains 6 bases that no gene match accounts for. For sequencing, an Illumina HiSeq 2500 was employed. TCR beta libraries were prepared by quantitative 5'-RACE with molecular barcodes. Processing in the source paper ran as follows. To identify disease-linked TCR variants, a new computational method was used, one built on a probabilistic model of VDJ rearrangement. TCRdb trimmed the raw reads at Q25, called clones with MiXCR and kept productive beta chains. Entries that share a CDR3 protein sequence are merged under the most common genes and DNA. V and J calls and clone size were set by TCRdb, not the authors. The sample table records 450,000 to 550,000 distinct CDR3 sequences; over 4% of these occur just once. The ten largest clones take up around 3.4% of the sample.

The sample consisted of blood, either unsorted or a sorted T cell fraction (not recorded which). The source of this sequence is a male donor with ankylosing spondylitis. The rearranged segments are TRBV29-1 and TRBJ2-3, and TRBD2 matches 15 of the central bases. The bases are TGCAGCGTCTGGGGACTAGCGGGAGGCGAAGATACGCAGTATTTT. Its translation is CSVWGLAGGEDTQYF.